Listed below are T cell receptor beta chains from one sample, sequenced in a study of T cells in Graves' hyperthyroidism and ophthalmopathy. MiXCR, run by TCRdb on the multiplex PCR reads, gives a single entry per CDR3 protein. The repertoire holds approximately 400,000 distinct CDR3 sequences, roughly 14% seen once, with around 30% in the top ten. Sample: blood. The receptors originated from a woman aged 18-35 years with Graves' hyperthyroidism that later progressed to Graves' ophthalmopathy. The CDR3 runs from the conserved cysteine through the conserved F or W.

len	j_gene	v_gene	CDR3aa
14	TRBJ1-1	TRBV6-1	CASSHPQRNTEAFF
14	TRBJ2-2	TRBV2	CASSDNPGTGELFF
13	TRBJ2-3	TRBV6-6	CASSYDRTDTQYF
13	TRBJ2-5	TRBV29-1	CSVDRGVQETQYF
15	TRBJ1-6	TRBV5-4	CASSPGTGWDSPLHF
13	TRBJ2-2	TRBV9	CASSDRDAGELFF
16	TRBJ2-7	TRBV6-1	CASRDTPNSVVYEQYF
16	TRBJ2-3	TRBV2	CASSEERERAPDTQYF
13	TRBJ1-2	TRBV28	CASSPGFSHGYTF
16	TRBJ2-1	TRBV20-1	CSARDWREGPDNEQFF
16	TRBJ2-5	TRBV4-2	CASSPRLAGAGETQYF
13	TRBJ2-7	TRBV14	CASSRGGIYEQYF
17	TRBJ2-7	TRBV6-1	CASKTSGSIVPSYEQYF
16	TRBJ1-2	TRBV13	CASSLSWGQDHYGYTF
17	TRBJ2-3	TRBV19	CASTERGLNPSTDTQYF
12	TRBJ2-1	TRBV9	CASSPNHNEQFF
16	TRBJ2-1	TRBV20-1	CSAHQGGGSAFNEQFF
14	TRBJ1-5	TRBV5-1	CASSQGDLDQTQHF
13	TRBJ1-1	TRBV20-1	CSARGQMNTEAFF
14	TRBJ2-7	TRBV28	CASRGLAGVFEQYF
15	TRBJ1-1	TRBV10-3	CAISDRGILNTEAFF
15	TRBJ2-1	TRBV20-1	CSARDDRSSYNEQFF
18	TRBJ1-1	TRBV7-2	CASSLVGGTGVGNTEAFF
16	TRBJ1-5	TRBV28	CASRLGTSSPNQPQHF
14	TRBJ2-1	TRBV28	CAILTSGSLNEQFF
19	TRBJ2-1	TRBV20-1	CSATRGLSRLPESYNEQFF
13	TRBJ1-2	TRBV13	CASSRGTSGGYTF
12	TRBJ1-1	TRBV28	CASSLLNTEAFF
15	TRBJ2-5	TRBV5-6	CASSFFNPGQETQYF
14	TRBJ2-1	TRBV28	CATGAYRSYNEQFF
20	TRBJ2-1	TRBV6-7	CASTRKQEAMGTPINNEQFF
14	TRBJ2-5	TRBV27	CASRGHRGGETQYF
18	TRBJ2-6	TRBV5-1	CASSLSTGPTSGANVLTF
12	TRBJ2-7	TRBV2	CASRSESYEQYF
13	TRBJ2-7	TRBV2	CASSRIGSYEQYF
17	TRBJ2-5	TRBV20-1	CSARGFAWTGVGETQYF
15	TRBJ1-1	TRBV28	CASNLIRAADTEAFF
12	TRBJ2-5	TRBV28	CASTQFRETQYF
16	TRBJ2-4	TRBV3-1	CASSRSGTVAKNIQCF
14	TRBJ2-1	TRBV11-2	CASSQDHFYNEQFF
14	TRBJ2-1	TRBV27	CARSKESSYNEQFF